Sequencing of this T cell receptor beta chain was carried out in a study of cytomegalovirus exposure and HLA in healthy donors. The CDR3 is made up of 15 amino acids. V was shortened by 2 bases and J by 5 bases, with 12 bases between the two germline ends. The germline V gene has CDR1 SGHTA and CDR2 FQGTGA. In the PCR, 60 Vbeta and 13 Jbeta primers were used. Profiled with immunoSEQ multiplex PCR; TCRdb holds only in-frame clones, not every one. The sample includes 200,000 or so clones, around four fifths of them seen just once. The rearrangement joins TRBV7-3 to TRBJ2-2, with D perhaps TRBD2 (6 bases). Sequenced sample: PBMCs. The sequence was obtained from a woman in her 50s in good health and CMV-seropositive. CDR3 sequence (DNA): TGTGCCAGCAGCTTAGGGTCTAGCGCGACCGGGGAGCTGTTTTTT. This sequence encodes CASSLGSSATGELFF.